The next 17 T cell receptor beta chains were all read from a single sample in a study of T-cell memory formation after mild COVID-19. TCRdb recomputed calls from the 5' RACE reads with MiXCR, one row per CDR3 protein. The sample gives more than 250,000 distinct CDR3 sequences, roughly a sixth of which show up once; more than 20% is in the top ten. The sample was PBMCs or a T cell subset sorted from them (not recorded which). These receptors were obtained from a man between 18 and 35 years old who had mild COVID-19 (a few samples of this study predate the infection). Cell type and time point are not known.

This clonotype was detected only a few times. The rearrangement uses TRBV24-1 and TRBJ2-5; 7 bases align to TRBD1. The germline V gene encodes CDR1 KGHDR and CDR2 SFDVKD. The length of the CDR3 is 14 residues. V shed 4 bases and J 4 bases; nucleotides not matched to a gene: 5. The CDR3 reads CATSEPGTAETQYF. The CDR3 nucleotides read TGTGCCACCAGTGAGCCCGGGACAGCAGAGACCCAGTACTTC.

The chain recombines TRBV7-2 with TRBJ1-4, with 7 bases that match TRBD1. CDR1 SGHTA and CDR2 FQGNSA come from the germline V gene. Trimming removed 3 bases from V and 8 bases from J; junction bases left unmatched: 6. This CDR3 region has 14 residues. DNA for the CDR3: TGTGCCAGCAGCTTGACAGGGAGCAAGGAAAAACTGTTTTTT. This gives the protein CASSLTGSKEKLFF.

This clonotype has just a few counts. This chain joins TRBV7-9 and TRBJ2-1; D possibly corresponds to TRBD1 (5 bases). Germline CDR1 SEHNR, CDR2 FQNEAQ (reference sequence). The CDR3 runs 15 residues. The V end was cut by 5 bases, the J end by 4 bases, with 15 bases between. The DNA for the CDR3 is TGTGCCAGCAGCCCCCGACTTGGGGCTTACAATGAGCAGTTCTTC. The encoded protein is CASSPRLGAYNEQFF. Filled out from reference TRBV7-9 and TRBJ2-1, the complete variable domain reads DTGVSQNPRHKITKRGQNVTFRCDPISEHNRLYWYRQTLGQGPEFLTYFQNEAQLEKSRLLSDRFSAERPKGSFSTLEIQRTEQGDSAMYLCASSPRLGAYNEQFFGPGTRLTVL.

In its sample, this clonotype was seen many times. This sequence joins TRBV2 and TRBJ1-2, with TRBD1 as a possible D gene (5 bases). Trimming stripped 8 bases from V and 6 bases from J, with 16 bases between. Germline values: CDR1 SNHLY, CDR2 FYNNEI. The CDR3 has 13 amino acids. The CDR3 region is CASAAGGLNGYTF. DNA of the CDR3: TGTGCCAGCGCGGCCGGGGGACTAAATGGCTACACCTTC.

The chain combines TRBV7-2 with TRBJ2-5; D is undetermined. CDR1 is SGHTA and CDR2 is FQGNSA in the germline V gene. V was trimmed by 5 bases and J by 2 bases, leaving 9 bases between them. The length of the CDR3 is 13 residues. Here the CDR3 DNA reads TGTGCCAGCAGCCGGCCTTCTCAAGAGACCCAGTACTTC. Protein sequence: CASSRPSQETQYF.

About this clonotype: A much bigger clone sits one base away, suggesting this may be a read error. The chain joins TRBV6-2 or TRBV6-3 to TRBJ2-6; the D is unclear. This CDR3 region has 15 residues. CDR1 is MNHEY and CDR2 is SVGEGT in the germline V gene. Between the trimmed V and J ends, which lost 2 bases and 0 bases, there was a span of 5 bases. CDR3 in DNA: TGTGCCAGCAGTTACACGATCTCTGGGGCCAACGTCCTGACTTTC. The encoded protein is CASSYTISGANVLTF.

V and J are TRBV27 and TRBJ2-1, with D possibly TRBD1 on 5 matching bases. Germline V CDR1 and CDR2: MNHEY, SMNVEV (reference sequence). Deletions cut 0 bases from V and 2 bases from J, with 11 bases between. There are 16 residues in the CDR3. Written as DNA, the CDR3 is TGTGCCAGCAGTTTATCTAGGGGTTTCGCCTACAATGAGCAGTTCTTC. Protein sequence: CASSLSRGFAYNEQFF.

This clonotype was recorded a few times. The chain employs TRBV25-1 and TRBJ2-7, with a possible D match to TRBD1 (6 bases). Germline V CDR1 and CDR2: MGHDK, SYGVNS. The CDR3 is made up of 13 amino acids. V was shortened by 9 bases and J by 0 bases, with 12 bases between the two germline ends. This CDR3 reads CASGQYDSYEQYF. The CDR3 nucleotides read TGTGCCAGTGGACAGTACGACTCCTACGAGCAGTACTTC.

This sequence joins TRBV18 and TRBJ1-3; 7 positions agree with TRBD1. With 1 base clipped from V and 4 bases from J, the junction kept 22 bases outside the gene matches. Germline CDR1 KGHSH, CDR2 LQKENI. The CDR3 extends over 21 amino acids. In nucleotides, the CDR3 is TGTGCCAGCTCACCACTCGCCGGGACAGCAAGTACCACCATGGCGGGAAACACCATATATTTT. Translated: CASSPLAGTASTTMAGNTIYF.

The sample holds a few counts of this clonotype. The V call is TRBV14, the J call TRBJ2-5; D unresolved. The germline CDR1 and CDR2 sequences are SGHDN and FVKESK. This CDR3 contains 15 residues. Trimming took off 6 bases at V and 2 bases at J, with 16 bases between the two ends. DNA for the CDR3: TGTGCCAGCAGTGACGGTGTCAGCTATCAAGAGACCCAGTACTTC. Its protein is CASSDGVSYQETQYF.

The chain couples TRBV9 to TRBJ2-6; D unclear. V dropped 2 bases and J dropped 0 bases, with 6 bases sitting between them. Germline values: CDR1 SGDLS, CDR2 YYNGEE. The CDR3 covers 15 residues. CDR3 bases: TGTGCCAGCAGCGTGATAGACTCTGGGGCCAACGTCCTGACTTTC. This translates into CASSVIDSGANVLTF.

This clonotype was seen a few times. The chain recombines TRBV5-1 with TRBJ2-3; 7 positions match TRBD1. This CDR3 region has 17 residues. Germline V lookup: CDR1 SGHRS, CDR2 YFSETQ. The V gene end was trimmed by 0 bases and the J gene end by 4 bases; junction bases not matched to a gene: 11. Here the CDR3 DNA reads TGCGCCAGCAGCTTGGAAGGACGGCGCAGGGGGTCAGATACGCAGTATTTT. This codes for CASSLEGRRRGSDTQYF.

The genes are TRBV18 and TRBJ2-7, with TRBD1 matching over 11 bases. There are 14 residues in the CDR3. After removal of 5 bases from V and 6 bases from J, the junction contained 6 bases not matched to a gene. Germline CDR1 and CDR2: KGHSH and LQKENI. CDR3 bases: TGTGCCAGCTCATGGGACAGGGGGTACGGCGAGCAGTACTTC. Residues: CASSWDRGYGEQYF.

The CDR3 nucleotides read TGTGCCAGCAGTCGCGCAAGGAGCTCCTACAATGAGCAGTTCTTC. Translating gives CASSRARSSYNEQFF. The V gene is TRBV6-5, the J gene TRBJ2-1; D is undetermined. This CDR3 is built from 15 residues. The V and J ends lost 5 bases and 0 bases respectively, with 11 bases between them. CDR1 and CDR2 (germline): MNHEY, SVGAGI.

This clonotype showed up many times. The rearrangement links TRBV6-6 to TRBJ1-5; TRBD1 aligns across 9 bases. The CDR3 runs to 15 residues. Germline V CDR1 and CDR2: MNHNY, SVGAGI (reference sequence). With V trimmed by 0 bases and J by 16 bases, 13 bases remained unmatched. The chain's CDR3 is CASSYSSRDRALRHF. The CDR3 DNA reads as TGTGCCAGCAGTTACTCCTCCCGGGACAGGGCCCTTCGACATTTT.

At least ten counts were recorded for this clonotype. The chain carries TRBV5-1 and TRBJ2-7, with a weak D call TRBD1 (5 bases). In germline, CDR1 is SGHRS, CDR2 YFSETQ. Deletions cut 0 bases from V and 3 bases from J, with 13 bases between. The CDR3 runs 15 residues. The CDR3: CASSLGQGRRYEQYV. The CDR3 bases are TGCGCCAGCAGCTTGGGGCAGGGAAGGCGCTACGAGCAGTACGTC.

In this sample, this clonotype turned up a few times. The CDR3 loop reads CASSLAAEGANGYTF. The CDR3 coding sequence is TGCGCCAGCAGCTTGGCCGCGGAGGGGGCGAATGGCTACACCTTC. The V gene is TRBV5-1, the J gene TRBJ1-2, with 7 bases identical to TRBD1. CDR3 size: 15 residues. The V segment lost 0 bases and the J segment 6 bases; nucleotides outside the gene matches: 8. The germline V gene encodes CDR1 SGHRS and CDR2 YFSETQ.